This T cell receptor beta chain emerged from a study of T cell repertoires in ileal Crohn's disease. A note on this clone: What it binds is not known.

Specified time point: neoterminal ileum biopsy at postoperative endoscopy, about 6 months after surgery. Produced via immunoSEQ multiplex PCR; TCRdb's table is partial and in-frame only. The sample lists approximately 2,800 clones, approximately 86% occurring once. Study-wide points: Sorted CD8 T cells held more high-frequency clones than CD4. All patients with clonality above 26.8% had endoscopic recurrence.

There are 13 residues in the CDR3. Per the germline V gene, CDR1 is SEHNR and CDR2 is FQNEAQ (reference sequence). Trimming shortened V by 2 bases and J by 2 bases, and 4 bases separated the two germline ends. The receptor comes from an adult with Crohn's disease. The gene calls are TRBV7-9 and TRBJ1-5, with D hard to call. Sequencing used ileal tissue. The CDR3: CASSLRGNQPQHF. Written as DNA, the CDR3 is TGTGCCAGCAGCTTACGCGGCAATCAGCCCCAGCATTTT.